This TCR beta chain came from a study of response to subunit inactivated influenza vaccine. Notes on the study in general: Only a handful of new T cells, the authors suggested, are recruited with each seasonal influenza vaccination.

TCRdb ran MiXCR on the RT-PCR reads and lists one entry per CDR3 protein. The table records about 500,000 distinct CDR3 sequences, approximately 15% of them present only once. After removal of 5 bases from V and 2 bases from J, the junction contained 7 bases not matched to a gene. The CDR3 consists of 17 residues. This clonotype was counted at least ten times. Its antigen is not known. The TCR was taken from a man in his fifties or sixties who received an inactivated influenza vaccine. The source material was CD4+ T cells sorted from PBMCs, sampled about 24 months after vaccination. The rearrangement links TRBV12-3 or TRBV12-4 to TRBJ2-7; 15 positions agree with TRBD2. The CDR3 spells CASSDYRTSGRAYEQYF. The CDR3 coding sequence is TGTGCCAGCAGTGATTATAGGACTAGCGGGAGGGCCTACGAGCAGTACTTC.